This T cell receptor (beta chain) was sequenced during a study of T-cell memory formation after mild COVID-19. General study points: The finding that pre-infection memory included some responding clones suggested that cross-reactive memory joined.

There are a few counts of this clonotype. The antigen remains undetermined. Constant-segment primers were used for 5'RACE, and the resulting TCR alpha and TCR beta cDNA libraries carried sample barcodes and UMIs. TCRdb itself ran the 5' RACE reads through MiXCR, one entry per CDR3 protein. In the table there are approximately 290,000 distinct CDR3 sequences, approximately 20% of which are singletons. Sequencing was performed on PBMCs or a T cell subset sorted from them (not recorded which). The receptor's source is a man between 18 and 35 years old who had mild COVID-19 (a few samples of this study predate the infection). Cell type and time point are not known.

CDR3 bases: TGTGCCAGCGTCCGGGGGAGCAATCAGCCCCAGCATTTT. Protein product: CASVRGSNQPQHF. The chain combines TRBV2 with TRBJ1-5, with a tentative D call TRBD1 (5 bases). Germline CDR1 SNHLY, CDR2 FYNNEI. This CDR3 has 13 amino acids. The V end lost 8 bases, the J end lost 1 base, and 9 bases lay between the germline ends. Full variable domain (missing parts from reference TRBV2 and TRBJ1-5): EPEVTQTPSHQVTQMGQEVILRCVPISNHLYFYWYRQILGQKVEFLVSFYNNEISEKSEIFDDQFSVERPDGSNFTLKIRSTKLEDSAMYFCASVRGSNQPQHFGDGTRLSIL.